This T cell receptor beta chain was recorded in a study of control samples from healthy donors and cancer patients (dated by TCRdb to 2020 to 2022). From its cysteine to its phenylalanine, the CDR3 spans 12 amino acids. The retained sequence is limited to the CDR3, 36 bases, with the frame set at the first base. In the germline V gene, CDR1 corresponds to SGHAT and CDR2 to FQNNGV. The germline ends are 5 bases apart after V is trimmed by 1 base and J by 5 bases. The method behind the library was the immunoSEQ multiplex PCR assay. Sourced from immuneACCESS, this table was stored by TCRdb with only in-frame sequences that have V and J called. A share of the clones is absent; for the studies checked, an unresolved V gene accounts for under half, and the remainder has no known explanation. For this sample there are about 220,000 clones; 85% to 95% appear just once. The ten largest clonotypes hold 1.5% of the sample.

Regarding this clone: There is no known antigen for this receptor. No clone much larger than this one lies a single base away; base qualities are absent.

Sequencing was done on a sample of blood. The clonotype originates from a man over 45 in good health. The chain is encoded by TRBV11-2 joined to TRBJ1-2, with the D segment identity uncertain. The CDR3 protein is CASSLGVYGYTF. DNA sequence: TGTGCCAGCAGCTTAGGAGTGTATGGCTACACCTTC.